This TCR beta chain was recorded in a study of T cells after yellow fever vaccination. Study-level findings and limits: Primary-vaccination clones mostly resurfaced post-booster (96% CD4, under 90% CD8). A minor fraction of clonotypes spanned both CD4 and CD8 compartments.

This clonotype was counted a few times. Its antigen is currently unknown. TCRdb processed the 5' RACE reads anew with MiXCR; each CDR3 protein has one entry. The sample carries around 320,000 distinct CDR3 sequences, under 9% recorded once. The CDR3 has 16 amino acids. The TCR originated in a man aged 18 to 30 who received the YFV17D yellow fever vaccine. The sequencing used CD4+ T cells sorted from PBMCs, collected 5 days after the yellow fever booster vaccination. The chain couples TRBV21-1 to TRBJ2-4; the D call of TRBD2 is as the table states it, not checked on the DNA. TRBV21-1 is a documented pseudogene. The DNA of the CDR3 is TGTGCCAGCAGGCCGGGGGCCCTTGGAGCCAAAAACATTCAGTACTTC. Protein sequence: CASRPGALGAKNIQYF.